This T cell receptor (beta chain) was identified in a study of a mutant IDH1 vaccine in newly diagnosed glioma (dated by TCRdb to about 2021). Broadly, across the study: Eight vaccinations were administered to patients in weeks 1, 3, 5, 7, 11, 15, 19 and 23, corresponding to visits V03 through V10. In the chemotherapy-containing groups, vaccination started alongside temozolomide cycles, whereas in patients who had radiotherapy alone it started 4-6 weeks after radiotherapy. Longitudinal TCRB deep sequencing was done for 25 treated patients, wherever samples were available for exploratory analyses. Before enrollment, patients had received standard therapy of radiotherapy alone, temozolomide alone, or radiochemotherapy with temozolomide; most received the combination. Peripheral blood samples were drawn at six visits, namely V03 (baseline), V05, V07, V10, V12 and V13. Of the approximately 30 treated patients, about 62% were male and approximately 38% were female, and the mean age was 40.4 years.

According to the germline V gene, CDR1 reads SGHRS and CDR2 reads YFSETQ. Reading from cysteine to phenylalanine, the CDR3 counts 15 amino acids. The kept DNA is CDR3 alone, 45 bases in frame from the first base. Relative to germline, V is 4 bases shorter and J is 4 bases shorter, with 14 bases between their ends. This sample's time point label indicates: week 11, during vaccination. A 20-mer mutant IDH1 peptide at 300 micrograms in Montanide made up each vaccine dose, which was injected subcutaneously together with topical imiquimod. All donors had newly diagnosed IDH1-mutant astrocytomas of WHO grade 3 or 4 that showed loss of nuclear ATRX. The samples were drawn from NOA16, a multicentre, single-arm, open-label phase I trial in Germany that tested a mutant IDH1 peptide vaccine in humans for the first time. Genomic DNA for TCRB sequencing was isolated from EDTA blood with the DNeasy Blood and Tissue Kit.

As concerns this clone: The antigen it recognizes is unknown. The sample holds no much larger clone one base away, and base qualities are not on file.

Libraries were prepared through the immunoSEQ multiplex PCR assay. Rearranged TCR beta chain sequences were amplified using the hsTCRB Kit according to the manufacturer's protocol. Sequencing of TCRB libraries was carried out on an Illumina MiSeq. The source study handled its data this way. The kit vendor's proprietary platform handled demultiplexing, trimming and gene mapping. Not all clones reach the TCRdb copy of this immuneACCESS table, which keeps in-frame sequences only. Checked studies attribute under half of the gap to unresolved V genes and leave the rest unexplained. V and J calls and clone size are copied from that table; D and trimming were computed from the DNA. The sample records fewer than 75,000 clones, about 81% of which are singletons. Of the sample, about 9.4% falls within the top ten clones. The full study reports these points: The authors stated that sample limitations prevented analyses of patient blood samples from being reproduced. PBMC samples for TCRB deep sequencing were selected based on availability. Pseudoprogression seemed to be unrelated to changes in the top peripheral T cell clonotypes found by TCRB sequencing. Immune responses induced by the vaccine were seen in around 94% of patients across multiple MHC alleles.

Sequenced here: PBMCs, sampled from a glioma patient whose treatment included an IDH1 peptide vaccine. In this chain, TRBV5-1 is recombined with TRBJ2-2; no D segment can be confidently identified. This clonotype was obtained from a woman in her 50s with glioma. The DNA reads TGCGCCAGCAGCCTGACCTCACTGGGCACCGGGGAGCTGTTTTTT. This yields the protein CASSLTSLGTGELFF.